One sample yielded the 7 T cell receptor beta chains listed below, sequenced in a study of cytomegalovirus exposure and HLA in healthy donors. The PCR used 60 Vbeta and 13 Jbeta primers. Produced via immunoSEQ multiplex PCR; TCRdb's table is partial and in-frame only. The sample includes about 130,000 clones, about four fifths of them seen just once. Sample: PBMCs. These receptors originate from a woman aged 40 to 49 in good health and CMV-seronegative.

This clone turned up a few times. The chain employs TRBV5-1 and TRBJ2-3; 7 bases fit TRBD1. Germline CDR1 SGHRS, CDR2 YFSETQ. This CDR3 has 13 amino acids. V dropped 4 bases and J dropped 6; count of bases not matched to a gene: 5. The chain's CDR3 is CASSPTGSDTQYF. Here the CDR3 DNA reads TGCGCCAGCAGCCCGACAGGGTCCGATACGCAGTATTTT. Supplemented by reference TRBV5-1 and TRBJ2-3, the full variable domain reads KAGVTQTPRYLIKTRGQQVTLSCSPISGHRSVSWYQQTPGQGLQFLFEYFSETQRNKGNFPGRFSGRQFSNSRSEMNVSTLELGDSALYLCASSPTGSDTQYFGPGTRLTVL.

J is TRBJ2-5 and V is TRBV5-6; D ambiguous. CDR1 SGHDT and CDR2 YYEEEE come from the germline V gene. The CDR3 length is 13 residues. V gave up 1 base and J gave up 2 bases, with 6 bases separating them. CDR3 coding DNA: TGTGCCAGCAGCTTGTGGCCTCAAGAGACCCAGTACTTC. It encodes CASSLWPQETQYF.

In its sample, this clone was seen once. Here the CDR3 DNA reads TGTGCCAGCAGGCCCAGCTCTGGAAACACCATATATTTT. Amino acids: CASRPSSGNTIYF. This chain uses TRBV6-5 with TRBJ1-3; D ambiguous. Per the germline V gene, CDR1 is MNHEY and CDR2 is SVGAGI. The CDR3 runs to 13 residues. V lost 6 bases, J lost 0 bases, and 6 bases lay in between.

J is TRBJ1-2 and V is TRBV6-5; D is uncertain. Germline V gene data show CDR1 as MNHEY and CDR2 as SVGAGI. This CDR3 is 12 amino acids long. The germline V and J ends were trimmed by 5 bases and 2 bases, with 6 bases remaining between them. The CDR3 here is CASSQANYGYTF. As DNA, the CDR3 is TGTGCCAGCAGTCAAGCGAACTATGGCTACACCTTC.

The chain uses TRBV18 and TRBJ2-1; TRBD2 is a possible D gene (7 bases). The CDR3 spans 16 residues. Trimming took off 3 bases at V and 4 bases at J, with 16 bases between the two ends. Germline values: CDR1 KGHSH, CDR2 LQKENI. CDR3 in amino acids: CASSPEMGGRYNEQFF. The DNA of the CDR3 is TGTGCCAGCTCACCGGAGATGGGGGGGCGATACAATGAGCAGTTCTTC.

There are a few counts of this clone. The rearrangement joins TRBV29-1 to TRBJ1-2; no definite D call. CDR1 SQVTM and CDR2 ANQGSEA come from the germline V gene. V was trimmed by 3 bases and J by 7 bases, leaving 9 bases between them. This CDR3 has 11 residues. This chain's CDR3 is CSVETEGGYTF. The CDR3 DNA sequence: TGCAGCGTTGAGACGGAGGGTGGCTACACCTTC. Drawing the rest from reference TRBV29-1 and TRBJ1-2, the complete variable domain is SAVISQKPSRDICQRGTSLTIQCQVDSQVTMMFWYRQQPGQSLTLIATANQGSEATYESGFVIDKFPISRPNLTFSTLTVSNMSPEDSSIYLCSVETEGGYTFGSGTRLTVV.

The rearrangement uses TRBV6-6 and TRBJ2-7, with 12 bases identical to TRBD1. The V gene's germline CDR1 is MNHNY and CDR2 SVGAGI (reference sequence). The CDR3 has 16 amino acids. J gave up 5 bases and V 6 bases, and 11 bases lay outside the gene matches. This CDR3 reads CASRLLTGTGGDEQYF. DNA of the CDR3: TGTGCCAGCAGGTTACTGACCGGGACAGGGGGCGACGAGCAGTACTTC.